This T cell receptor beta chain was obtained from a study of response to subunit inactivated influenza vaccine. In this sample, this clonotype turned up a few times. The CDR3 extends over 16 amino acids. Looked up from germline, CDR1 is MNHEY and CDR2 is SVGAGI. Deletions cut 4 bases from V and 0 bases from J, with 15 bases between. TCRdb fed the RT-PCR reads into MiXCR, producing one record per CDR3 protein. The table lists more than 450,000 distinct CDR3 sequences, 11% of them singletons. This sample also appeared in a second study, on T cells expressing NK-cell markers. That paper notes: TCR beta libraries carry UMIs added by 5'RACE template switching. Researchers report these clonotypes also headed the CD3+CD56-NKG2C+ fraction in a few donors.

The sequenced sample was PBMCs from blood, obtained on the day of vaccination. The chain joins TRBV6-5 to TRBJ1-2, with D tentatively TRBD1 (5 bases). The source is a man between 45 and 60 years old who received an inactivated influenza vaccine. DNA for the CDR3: TGTGCCAGCAGTTCGGGGGGGGGACCTGCTAACTATGGCTACACCTTC. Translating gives CASSSGGGPANYGYTF.